Listed here is a single TCR beta chain. Cohorts were assigned according to the clinical history that participants reported. Trimming cost V 4 bases and J 9 bases, with 7 bases left between them. CDR3 size: 11 residues. Germline loops: CDR1 MDHEN, CDR2 SYDVKM. This entry comes from a study of blood T cell repertoires in COVID-19. Whole-study context: Samples of COVID-19 (acute and convalescent) were obtained from the United States, Italy and Spain.

Assay used: immunoSEQ multiplex PCR; TCRdb lists only in-frame clones, some missing. The data hold around 220,000 clones, with around 90% observed a single time. Sequencing was done on a sample of PBMCs or T cells enriched from blood (not recorded which). The chain couples TRBV28 to TRBJ2-1; D uncertain. The receptor's source is a woman in her 30s with acute COVID-19. CDR3 DNA sequence: TGTGCCAGCAGTTCAGTCGTTGAGCAGTTCTTC. This sequence encodes CASSSVVEQFF.